These T cell receptor beta chains were read from a single sample in a study of PD-1 blockade in classical Hodgkin lymphoma. Only in-frame clones appear in the TCRdb table, and some are missing; sequencing was by immunoSEQ multiplex PCR. The sample holds 9,900 or so clones, approximately 80% seen once. The source was peripheral blood mononuclear cells (PBMCs), collected before the second cycle of nivolumab. These receptors were taken from a human donor with classical Hodgkin lymphoma. CDR3s include the opening cysteine and the closing phenylalanine or tryptophan. A D gene is named only where the DNA matches it firmly. Only some rows state a clone size, as once, few, many or a class for expanded clones.

size | J | D | V | CDR3 | DNA
. | TRBJ2-1 | . | TRBV5-1 | CASSSSMIAYNEQFF | TGCGCCAGCAGCTCCTCGATGATAGCCTACAATGAGCAGTTCTTC
. | TRBJ2-7 | . | TRBV13 | CASSLEAGFEASDARRGEQYF | TGTGCCAGCAGCTTAGAGGCGGGGTTTGAGGCCTCGGACGCACGCAGGGGCGAGCAGTACTTC
. | TRBJ2-3 | . | TRBV7-3 | CASSSPAIKGRASTDTQYF | TGTGCCAGCAGCTCACCTGCCATCAAGGGACGGGCTAGCACAGATACGCAGTATTTT
few | TRBJ2-2 | . | TRBV28 | CASRLDGTTGELFF | TGTGCCAGCCGACTAGACGGGACCACCGGGGAGCTGTTTTTT
. | TRBJ2-5 | . | TRBV7-2 | CASGEVWSKETQYF | TGTGCCAGTGGGGAAGTGTGGTCGAAAGAGACCCAGTACTTC
once | TRBJ2-7 | . | TRBV5-1 | CASSLEGAYEQYF | TGCGCCAGCAGCTTGGAGGGGGCCTACGAGCAGTACTTC
. | TRBJ1-2 | . | TRBV25-1 | CASSDNYGYTF | TGTGCCAGCAGTGACAACTATGGCTACACCTTC
. | TRBJ1-4 | TRBD1 | TRBV25-1 | CASRGTGKTNEKLFF | TGTGCCAGCAGAGGGACAGGGAAGACTAATGAAAAACTGTTTTTT
. | TRBJ2-7 | . | TRBV23-1 | CASSHKGKPNEQYF | TGCGCCAGCAGTCATAAGGGGAAACCAAACGAGCAGTACTTC
. | TRBJ1-5 | TRBD1 | TRBV27 | CASTPAGTGGSWQPQHF | TGTGCCAGCACCCCCGCCGGGACAGGGGGTTCGTGGCAGCCCCAGCATTTT
. | TRBJ2-1 | . | TRBV7-8 | CASSLRGIYEQFF | TGTGCCAGCAGCCTGAGGGGGATCTATGAGCAGTTCTTC
. | TRBJ2-5 | . | TRBV18 | CASSPGRGYSQYF | TGTGCCAGCTCACCAGGGCGCGGATACTCCCAGTACTTC
few | TRBJ2-7 | . | TRBV7-9 | CASSLVSATYEQYF | TGTGCCAGCAGCTTAGTTTCGGCCACCTACGAGCAGTACTTC
. | TRBJ1-1 | . | TRBV5-1 | CASSLGRDTEAFF | TGCGCCAGCAGCTTGGGGCGGGACACTGAAGCTTTCTTT
. | TRBJ2-1 | TRBD2 | TRBV2 | CASSGGRLAGNEQFF | TGTGCCAGCAGTGGGGGGAGACTAGCGGGCAATGAGCAGTTCTTC
large | TRBJ1-1 | . | TRBV12-2 | CASRSSLQGSDTEAFF | TGTGCAAGTCGCTCCTCACTCCAGGGTTCGGACACTGAAGCTTTCTTT
once | TRBJ1-2 | . | TRBV29-1 | CSVQGLRYGYTF | TGCAGCGTGCAGGGGTTACGCTATGGCTACACCTTC
few | TRBJ1-5 | . | TRBV19 | CASSPLYVGGPLNQPQHF | TGTGCCAGTAGTCCATTATACGTTGGTGGGCCTTTAAATCAGCCCCAGCATTTT
. | TRBJ1-5 | TRBD1 | TRBV27 | CASSQDRAFNQPQHF | TGTGCCAGCAGCCAGGACAGGGCTTTCAATCAGCCCCAGCATTTT
. | TRBJ1-1 | . | TRBV5-4 | CASSSSTAGAEAFF | TGTGCCAGCAGCTCATCCACCGCCGGGGCTGAAGCTTTCTTT
. | TRBJ2-5 | . | TRBV6-5 | CASSYWGETQYF | TGTGCCAGCAGTTATTGGGGTGAGACCCAGTACTTC
once | TRBJ2-7 | TRBD2 | TRBV5-1 | CASSLELAGRQYF | TGCGCCAGCAGCTTGGAACTAGCGGGAAGGCAGTACTTC
. | TRBJ2-1 | . | TRBV9 | CASSVESRQSSYNEQFF | TGTGCCAGCAGCGTAGAAAGTCGCCAGAGCTCCTACAATGAGCAGTTCTTC
once | TRBJ2-2 | . | TRBV7-6 | CASSSTTNTGELFF | TGTGCCAGCAGCTCCACAACGAACACCGGGGAGCTGTTTTTT
. | TRBJ2-7 | TRBD1 | TRBV29-1 | CSVETGESYEQYF | TGCAGCGTGGAGACAGGGGAATCCTACGAGCAGTACTTC
once | TRBJ2-3 | . | TRBV7-3 | CASSLGSSADTQYF | TGTGCCAGCAGCTTAGGTTCTAGCGCAGATACGCAGTATTTT
. | TRBJ2-7 | . | TRBV30 | CAVTRANSYEQYF | TGTGCCGTAACAAGGGCCAACTCCTACGAGCAGTACTTC
few | TRBJ2-5 | . | TRBV7-2 | CASSLAPRSQETQYF | TGTGCCAGCAGCTTAGCGCCTCGTTCGCAAGAGACCCAGTACTTC
. | TRBJ1-5 | . | TRBV28 | CASSLFWGGSNQPQHF | TGTGCCAGCAGTTTATTTTGGGGAGGAAGCAATCAGCCCCAGCATTTT
. | TRBJ1-2 | TRBD1 | TRBV10-3 | CAISQGAFSNYGYTF | TGTGCCATCAGCCAGGGGGCATTTTCTAACTATGGCTACACCTTC
. | TRBJ2-2 | TRBD2 | TRBV2 | CASSGRLAGDTGELFF | TGTGCCAGCAGCGGACGACTAGCGGGAGACACCGGGGAGCTGTTTTTT
once | TRBJ1-4 | TRBD1 | TRBV29-1 | CSASGKQGEDYEKLFF | TGCAGCGCCTCTGGGAAGCAGGGGGAGGATTATGAAAAACTGTTTTTT
. | TRBJ2-1 | TRBD2 | TRBV10-3 | CAISDAGTSGNNEQFF | TGTGCCATCAGTGACGCCGGGACTAGCGGAAACAATGAGCAGTTCTTC
. | TRBJ1-2 | . | TRBV19 | CASSISQGSGGYTF | TGTGCCAGTAGTATTTCACAGGGTTCAGGTGGCTACACCTTC
. | TRBJ2-1 | . | TRBV27 | CASSRRRGDEQFF | TGTGCCAGCAGCCGAAGACGGGGCGATGAGCAGTTCTTC
. | TRBJ2-7 | TRBD1 | TRBV15 | CATSNRGSSYEQYF | TGTGCCACCAGCAACAGGGGGTCCTCCTACGAGCAGTACTTC
few | TRBJ2-3 | TRBD2 | TRBV4-1 | CASSPLGGKISTDTQYF | TGCGCCAGCAGCCCTCTGGGAGGGAAAATTAGCACAGATACGCAGTATTTT
few | TRBJ2-1 | TRBD2 | TRBV7-9 | CASSKLAGGFNEQFF | TGTGCCAGCAGCAAACTAGCGGGAGGATTCAATGAGCAGTTCTTC
. | TRBJ2-1 | . | TRBV7-9 | CASSLAQSYNEQFF | TGTGCCAGCAGCTTAGCTCAGTCCTACAATGAGCAGTTCTTC
. | TRBJ2-2 | . | TRBV7-9 | CASSPARQHTGELFF | TGTGCCAGCAGCCCTGCTCGACAGCACACCGGGGAGCTGTTTTTT
. | TRBJ1-1 | . | TRBV6-5 | CASSYTGGTEAFF | TGTGCCAGCAGTTATACTGGCGGCACTGAAGCTTTCTTT
once | TRBJ2-1 | . | TRBV4-1 | CASSNNRGKFKFF | TGCGCCAGCAGTAATAACCGGGGAAAATTTAAGTTCTTC
. | TRBJ2-7 | TRBD1 | TRBV5-1 | CASSLAGTGGRYEQYF | TGCGCCAGCAGCTTGGCCGGCACAGGGGGTAGGTACGAGCAGTACTTC
. | TRBJ2-1 | . | TRBV7-6 | CASSLGGPGEQFF | TGTGCCAGCAGCTTAGGCGGGCCGGGTGAGCAGTTCTTC
once | TRBJ2-5 | . | TRBV10-1 | CASSESGALGETQYF | TGCGCCAGCAGTGAGTCTGGGGCCTTGGGGGAGACCCAGTACTTC
. | TRBJ2-2 | TRBD1 | TRBV15 | CATSPRLGQQNTGELFF | TGTGCCACCAGCCCCCGCCTGGGACAGCAGAACACCGGGGAGCTGTTTTTT
. | TRBJ1-1 | . | TRBV9 | CASSEGSRTEAFF | TGTGCCAGCAGCGAGGGGAGTCGCACTGAAGCTTTCTTT